This is a list of T cell receptor beta chains from one sample in a study of response to subunit inactivated influenza vaccine. From the RT-PCR reads, TCRdb called clonotypes with MiXCR, one entry per CDR3 protein. The profile shows over 400,000 distinct CDR3 sequences, 13% of them singletons. Specimen: PBMCs from blood, collected roughly 45 days after vaccination. All receptors come from a man over 45 who received an inactivated influenza vaccine. CDR3s include the opening cysteine and the closing phenylalanine or tryptophan. D genes are given only for firm matches. Clone size is not always given. Where it is, it says once, few, many or a class for expanded clones.

j_call v_call clone_size d_call cdr3_nt cdr3_aa
TRBJ2-4 TRBV29-1 many NA TGCAGCGCTAAACGGAGGGACGGGAAAAACATTCAGTACTTC CSAKRRDGKNIQYF
TRBJ1-1 TRBV5-1 few NA TGCGCCAGCAGCTTGGAGCCAAGGAACACTGAAGCTTTCTTT CASSLEPRNTEAFF
TRBJ2-2 TRBV12-3/TRBV12-4 NA NA TGTGCCAGCAGCCCAAGGTCCTCTGGCACCGGGGAGCTGTTTTTT CASSPRSSGTGELFF
TRBJ2-3 TRBV11-1 NA TRBD2 TGTGCCAGCAGCTCCACAAAAACGACTAGCGGGGTCACAGATACGCAGTATTTT CASSSTKTTSGVTDTQYF
TRBJ2-1 TRBV15 few TRBD2 TGTGCCACCAGCCTTTCTAGCGGGGGGGCCTACAATGAGCAGTTCTTC CATSLSSGGAYNEQFF
TRBJ1-1 TRBV12-3/TRBV12-4 NA NA TGTGCCAGCACCCGGGGATACACTGAAGCTTTCTTT CASTRGYTEAFF
TRBJ1-2 TRBV4-1 many NA TGCGCCAGCAGCCACCCAGGACGGAACTATGGCTACACCTTC CASSHPGRNYGYTF
TRBJ2-5 TRBV2 few NA TGTGCCAGCAGTTCTGAGCGGATACAAGAGACCCAGTACTTC CASSSERIQETQYF
TRBJ2-2 TRBV2 NA NA TGTGCCAGCAGCCGGTCGGGGCAGAACACCGGGGAGCTGTTTTTT CASSRSGQNTGELFF
TRBJ2-4 TRBV12-3/TRBV12-4 many TRBD1 TGTGCCAGCAGTATCATAGCGACAGGGAGCGAAAACATTCAGTACTTC CASSIIATGSENIQYF
TRBJ1-2 TRBV4-1 NA TRBD1 TGCGCCAGCAGCCGGATCGGGACAGGGGGCGGCTACACCTTC CASSRIGTGGGYTF
TRBJ2-1 TRBV12-3/TRBV12-4 NA TRBD1 TGTGCCAGCAGTTTAACCCGGGACAGGGGCAATGAGCAGTTCTTC CASSLTRDRGNEQFF
TRBJ2-3 TRBV11-2 few TRBD2 TGTGCCAGCAGCTTAGTTAGCGGGAGGGCCCTCGGCACAGATACGCAGTATTTT CASSLVSGRALGTDTQYF
TRBJ2-5 TRBV6-1 few TRBD2 TGTGCCAGCAGGAAACTAGCGGGGGGCGGCCGAGAGACCCAGTACTTC CASRKLAGGGRETQYF
TRBJ1-6 TRBV20-1 few NA TGCAGTGCTAGGGACTTAGAGGGGGGATATTCACCCCTCCACTTT CSARDLEGGYSPLHF
TRBJ2-2 TRBV4-2 few TRBD1 TGTGCCAGCAGCGTTCGGACAGGGGTCACCGGGGAGCTGTTTTTT CASSVRTGVTGELFF
TRBJ2-7 TRBV27 few TRBD2 TGTGCCAGCAGTTTATCTGCCGGGACTAGCGGGTTATACGAGCAGTACTTC CASSLSAGTSGLYEQYF
TRBJ1-2 TRBV5-1 NA TRBD1 TGCGCCAGCAGACCGGGACAGGCCATGAGCTACACCTTC CASRPGQAMSYTF
TRBJ2-7 TRBV20-1 few TRBD1 TGCAGCGGACAGGGGGACCACGAGCAGTACTTC CSGQGDHEQYF
TRBJ2-1 TRBV12-3/TRBV12-4 few NA TGTGCCAGCAGTCGCCTAGAGTACAATGAGCAGTTCTTC CASSRLEYNEQFF
TRBJ2-1 TRBV6-5 many NA TGTGCCAGCAGTTACACCCAGGACCTACCCCACCACAATGAGCAGTTCTTC CASSYTQDLPHHNEQFF
TRBJ2-5 TRBV29-1 few TRBD1 TGCAGCGTTGCGAGCAGGGGGCATTCGGAGACCCAGTACTTC CSVASRGHSETQYF
TRBJ2-7 TRBV18 NA NA TGTGCCAGCTCAGCGGGACCTTACGAGCAGTACTTC CASSAGPYEQYF
TRBJ2-1 TRBV6-1 many NA TGTGCCAGCAGTGAAATCCGTTCAGGGTTCGGTGAGCAGTTCTTC CASSEIRSGFGEQFF
TRBJ1-4 TRBV12-3/TRBV12-4 NA NA TGTGCCAGCAGTTTCGGGGGAATGGGGGAAAAACTGTTTTTT CASSFGGMGEKLFF
TRBJ2-2 TRBV11-1 few TRBD1 TGTGCCAGCAGCTCTCATCTCGGGACAGGGATGGCGAACACCGGGGAGCTGTTTTTT CASSSHLGTGMANTGELFF
TRBJ1-4 TRBV7-2 NA NA TGTGCCAGCAGCTTCGTGACCCTGGGGGATGAAAAACTGTTTTTT CASSFVTLGDEKLFF
TRBJ2-3 TRBV12-3/TRBV12-4 NA NA TGTGCCAGCAGTTTCAAGCGAGGCACAGATACGCAGTATTTT CASSFKRGTDTQYF
TRBJ2-1 TRBV5-5 few NA TGTGCCAGCAGCTTGGCGCGTCCTGAGCAGTTCTTC CASSLARPEQFF
TRBJ2-5 TRBV7-9 few TRBD2 TGTGCCAGCAGCTTACTCTTCACGGGAGGGTACCAAGAGACCCAGTACTTC CASSLLFTGGYQETQYF
TRBJ2-6 TRBV4-3 NA TRBD2 TGCGCCAGCAGCCAAGGGACTAGCGGGAGCTCTCGGGCCAACGTCCTGACTTTC CASSQGTSGSSRANVLTF
TRBJ1-2 TRBV20-1 many NA TGCAGTGAAAGGGATATTAACTATGGCTACACCTTC CSERDINYGYTF
TRBJ1-4 TRBV28 many TRBD1 TGTGCCAGCAGGGGACTCGGGACAGGGAGTGAAAAACTGTTTTTT CASRGLGTGSEKLFF
TRBJ2-5 TRBV3-1 few NA TGTGCCAGCAGCCCAGGTAGTTTCGGGTTGGGGGAGACCCAGTACTTC CASSPGSFGLGETQYF
TRBJ2-5 TRBV20-1 NA NA TGCAGTGCTACCAAACCGGCGGGGCAGGGGGGCGCAGAGACCCAGTACTTC CSATKPAGQGGAETQYF
TRBJ2-2 TRBV4-3 few TRBD1 TGCGCCAGCAGCCAAGACGACAGGGGAATCGGGGAGCTGTTTTTT CASSQDDRGIGELFF
TRBJ2-2 TRBV12-3/TRBV12-4 few TRBD1 TGTGCCAGCAGTCCCAGGGGGCGAACATGGGCGAACACCGGGGAGCTGTTTTTT CASSPRGRTWANTGELFF
TRBJ2-1 TRBV4-3 NA NA TGCGCCAGCAGCCAAGTAGTACTGGGGAGCTCCTACAATGAGCAGTTCTTC CASSQVVLGSSYNEQFF
TRBJ1-2 TRBV7-9 NA NA TGTGCCAGCAGCTCCCGGACAGCTCTCTATGGCTACACCTTC CASSSRTALYGYTF
TRBJ2-2 TRBV12-3/TRBV12-4 NA TRBD1 TGTGCCAGCAGGTCAGGGGGCGTTATCGCCGGGGAGCTGTTTTTT CASRSGGVIAGELFF
TRBJ2-7 TRBV5-1 NA NA TGCGCCAGCAGCGCACAGGGGAGGGGGACTGGCGAGCAGTACTTC CASSAQGRGTGEQYF
TRBJ2-7 TRBV12-3/TRBV12-4 few NA TGTGCCAGCCGGCGGGGCGGTTACGAGCAGTACTTC CASRRGGYEQYF
TRBJ1-4 TRBV4-1 NA NA TGCGCCAGCAGCCAAGGGAGTATGCAGGGGAATGAAAAACTGTTTTTT CASSQGSMQGNEKLFF
TRBJ1-2 TRBV12-3/TRBV12-4 few NA TGTGCCAGCAGCTCACAACCAGGGCACCGTGGCTACACCTTC CASSSQPGHRGYTF
TRBJ2-1 TRBV20-1 NA NA TGCAGTGCTTCCTCCCCGGTGGATGAGCAGTTCTTC CSASSPVDEQFF
TRBJ2-1 TRBV5-1 NA TRBD2 TGCGCCAGCAGTATAACTAGCGAATACAATGAGCAGTTCTTC CASSITSEYNEQFF
TRBJ1-4 TRBV4-3 few NA TGCGCCAGCAGCCAAGGGACCCAAGGTAGTGAAAAACTGTTTTTT CASSQGTQGSEKLFF
TRBJ2-7 TRBV29-1 many TRBD1 TGCAGCGTTGAAGCGACAGGGAGTTACGAGCAGTACTTC CSVEATGSYEQYF
TRBJ1-1 TRBV20-1 few NA TGCAGTGCTCTAACGACGATGGACACTGAAGCTTTCTTT CSALTTMDTEAFF
TRBJ2-5 TRBV20-1 NA TRBD2 TGCAGTGCTAGTTTAATAGCGGGACCTCTTGAGACCCAGTACTTC CSASLIAGPLETQYF
TRBJ1-5 TRBV28 many NA TGTGCCAGCAGTTTATCTGGTGTTTATAGCAATCAGCCCCAGCATTTT CASSLSGVYSNQPQHF
TRBJ1-2 TRBV20-1 NA TRBD1 TGCAGTGCTGACAGGGTCGCAAGGGACTATGGCTACACCTTC CSADRVARDYGYTF
TRBJ2-1 TRBV29-1 NA TRBD2 TGCAGCGTTGAGGGGACTAGCGGATTACAGCAGTTCTTC CSVEGTSGLQQFF